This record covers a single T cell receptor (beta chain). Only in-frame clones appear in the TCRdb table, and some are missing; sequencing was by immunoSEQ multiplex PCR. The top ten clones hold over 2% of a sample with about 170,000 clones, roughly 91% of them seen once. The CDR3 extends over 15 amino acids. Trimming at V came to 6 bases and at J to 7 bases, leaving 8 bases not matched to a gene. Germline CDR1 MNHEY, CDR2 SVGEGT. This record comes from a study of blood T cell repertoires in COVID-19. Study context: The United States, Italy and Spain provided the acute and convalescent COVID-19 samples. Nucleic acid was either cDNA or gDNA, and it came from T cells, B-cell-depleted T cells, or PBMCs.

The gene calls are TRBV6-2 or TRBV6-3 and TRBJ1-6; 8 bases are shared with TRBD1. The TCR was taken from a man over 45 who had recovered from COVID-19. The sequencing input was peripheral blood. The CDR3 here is CASSPWDRSNSPLHF. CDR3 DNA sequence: TGTGCCAGCAGCCCCTGGGACAGGTCCAATTCACCCCTCCACTTT.